The clone carrying this T cell receptor (beta chain) was counted many times. Time point specified: before trial treatment. Low-dose radiotherapy, low-dose cyclophosphamide, aspirin, ipilimumab and nivolumab were all given to the donors. Patients with advanced, tumor-infiltrating lymphocyte-negative solid tumors were eligible. The germline V gene encodes CDR1 DFQATT and CDR2 SNEGSKA (reference sequence). The V end was cut by 5 bases, the J end by 2 bases, with 15 bases between. The CDR3 sequence is 14 residues long. The sample originates from a study of low-dose radiotherapy and immunotherapy resistance in tumors. As for the study in general: Oral aspirin 300 mg was taken by patients daily for four cycles from cycle 1 day 1.

Primers used for first-strand cDNA, a TRAV- and TRBV-specific set, covered both alpha and beta chains. Over about 19 PCR cycles, TCRs were amplified from a constant-region primer and V-primer adapter. Amplifying the isolated mRNA was done by in vitro transcription. One entry per CDR3 protein results from TCRdb running MiXCR on the reads. The data show more than 50,000 distinct CDR3 sequences, about 25% seen once. The sequencing used PBMCs, collected before treatment. The source is a male donor with prostate cancer. This chain connects TRBV20-1 to TRBJ2-5; the D gene is possibly TRBD2 (6 bases). The CDR3: CSAGPGTAQETQYF. Here the CDR3 DNA reads TGCAGTGCTGGACCCGGGACTGCTCAAGAGACCCAGTACTTC.